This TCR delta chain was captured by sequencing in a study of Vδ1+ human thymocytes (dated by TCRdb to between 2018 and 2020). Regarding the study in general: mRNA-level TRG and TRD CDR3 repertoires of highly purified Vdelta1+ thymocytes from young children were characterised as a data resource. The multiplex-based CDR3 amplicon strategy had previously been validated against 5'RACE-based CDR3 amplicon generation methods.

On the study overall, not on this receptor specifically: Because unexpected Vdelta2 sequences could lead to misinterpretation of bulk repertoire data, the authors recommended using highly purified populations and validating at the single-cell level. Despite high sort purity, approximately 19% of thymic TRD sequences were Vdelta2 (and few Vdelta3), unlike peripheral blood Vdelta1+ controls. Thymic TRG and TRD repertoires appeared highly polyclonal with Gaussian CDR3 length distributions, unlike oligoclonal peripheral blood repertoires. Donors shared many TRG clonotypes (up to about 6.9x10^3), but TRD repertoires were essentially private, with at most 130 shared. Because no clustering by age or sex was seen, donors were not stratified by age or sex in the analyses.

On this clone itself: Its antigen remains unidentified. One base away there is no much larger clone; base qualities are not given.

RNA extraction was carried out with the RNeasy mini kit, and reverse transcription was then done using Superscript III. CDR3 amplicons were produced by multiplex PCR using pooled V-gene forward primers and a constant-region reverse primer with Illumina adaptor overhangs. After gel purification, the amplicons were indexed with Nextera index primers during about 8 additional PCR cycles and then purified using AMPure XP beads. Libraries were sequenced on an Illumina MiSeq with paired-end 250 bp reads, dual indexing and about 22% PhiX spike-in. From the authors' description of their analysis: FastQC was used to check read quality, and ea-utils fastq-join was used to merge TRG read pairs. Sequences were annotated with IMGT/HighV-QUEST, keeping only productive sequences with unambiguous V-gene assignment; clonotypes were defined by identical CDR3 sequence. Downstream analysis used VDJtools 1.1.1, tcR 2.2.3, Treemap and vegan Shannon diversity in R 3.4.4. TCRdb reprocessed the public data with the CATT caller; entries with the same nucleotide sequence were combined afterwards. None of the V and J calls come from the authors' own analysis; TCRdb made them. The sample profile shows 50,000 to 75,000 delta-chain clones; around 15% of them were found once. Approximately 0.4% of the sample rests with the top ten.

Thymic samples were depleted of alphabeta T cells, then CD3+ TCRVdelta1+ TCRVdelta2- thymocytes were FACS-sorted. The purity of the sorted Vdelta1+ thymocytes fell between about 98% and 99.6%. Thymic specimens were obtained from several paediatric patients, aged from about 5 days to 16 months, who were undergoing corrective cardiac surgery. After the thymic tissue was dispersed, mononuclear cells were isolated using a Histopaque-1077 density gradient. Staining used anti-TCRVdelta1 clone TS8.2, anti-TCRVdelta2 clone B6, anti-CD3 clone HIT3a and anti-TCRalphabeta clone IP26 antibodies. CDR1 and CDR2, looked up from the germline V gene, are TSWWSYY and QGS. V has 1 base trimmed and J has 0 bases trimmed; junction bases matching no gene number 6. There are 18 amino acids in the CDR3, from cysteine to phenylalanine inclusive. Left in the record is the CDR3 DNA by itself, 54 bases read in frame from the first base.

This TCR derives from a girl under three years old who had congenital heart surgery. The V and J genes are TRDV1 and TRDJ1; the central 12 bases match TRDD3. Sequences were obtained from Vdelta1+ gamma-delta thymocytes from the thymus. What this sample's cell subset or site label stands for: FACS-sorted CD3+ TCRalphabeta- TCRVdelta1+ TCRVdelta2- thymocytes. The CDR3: CALGEHSTGGYYTDKLIF. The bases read TGTGCTCTTGGGGAACATAGTACTGGGGGATACTACACCGATAAACTCATCTTT.